Detailed here is one TCR beta chain. Its specificity is not known. This PCR relied on a set of 60 Vbeta primers and 13 Jbeta primers. The data were produced by immunoSEQ multiplex PCR, yet TCRdb's version contains in-frame clones alone and is incomplete. The sample lists around 180,000 clones, around 84% seen once, with 1% in the top ten. The data derive from a study of cytomegalovirus exposure and HLA in healthy donors. Study-level results: Fewer N-insertions (relative to the roughly 660-donor mean) were reportedly seen in an Asian-associated ancestry cluster in a later analysis. Presence/absence analyses assumed roughly uniform sequencing depth across donors. Likely technical artifact: a cluster of highly shared sequence variants. The study recorded some 160 TCR beta chains that were cytomegalovirus-associated.

Germline V lookup: CDR1 LNHNV, CDR2 YYDKDF (reference sequence). This CDR3 contains 15 residues. V was cut by 0 bases and J by 0 bases, with 8 bases left in between. The TCR comes from a boy aged 2 to 10 in good health and CMV-seronegative. The specimen sequenced was PBMCs. This chain uses TRBV15 with TRBJ1-2; D not resolved. The CDR3 DNA reads TGTGCCACCAGCAGAGATAGGCGGGCTAACTATGGCTACACCTTC. It specifies CATSRDRRANYGYTF.